The 3 T cell receptor beta chains below were found in one sample sequenced in a study of shared clonotypes between healthy human individuals. Here immunoSEQ multiplex PCR was the method, and the copy in TCRdb shows in-frame clones only, minus some. The table includes 600,000 to 750,000 clones, roughly 91% detected once. Sequences were obtained from memory CD8+ T cells from PBMCs. Subset described: CD45RO+ cells pooled with CCR7-negative TemRA cells. The receptors stem from a man between 18 and 35 years old in good health. Some clones in this sample may be carry-over from other donors' samples.

The rearrangement uses TRBV6-1 and TRBJ2-1; D ambiguous. Trimming removed 7 bases at V and 1 base at J, with 11 bases between. This CDR3 is 14 amino acids long. Germline V gene sequence: CDR1 MNHNS, CDR2 SASEGT. Here the CDR3 reads CASKNSPSYNEQFF. As DNA, the CDR3 is TGTGCCAGCAAGAATTCGCCTTCCTACAATGAGCAGTTCTTC.

The chain couples TRBV9 to TRBJ2-5; 11 positions agree with TRBD1. Per the germline V gene, CDR1 is SGDLS and CDR2 is YYNGEE. The CDR3 is 16 amino acids. V lost 0 bases to trimming and J lost 5 bases; unmatched junction nucleotides: 6. The CDR3 loop is CASSVAGTGGGETQYF. The CDR3 nucleotides read TGTGCCAGCAGCGTAGCTGGGACAGGGGGAGGGGAGACCCAGTACTTC.

The genes are TRBV5-1 and TRBJ2-3, with TRBD2 identical over 8 bases. This CDR3 is 15 amino acids long. Germline CDR1 SGHRS, CDR2 YFSETQ. V was clipped by 6 bases and J by 1 base; unmatched bases: 7. The CDR3 spells CASKPPAGGTDTQYF. The CDR3 nucleotides are TGCGCCAGCAAACCCCCAGCGGGAGGCACAGATACGCAGTATTTT.